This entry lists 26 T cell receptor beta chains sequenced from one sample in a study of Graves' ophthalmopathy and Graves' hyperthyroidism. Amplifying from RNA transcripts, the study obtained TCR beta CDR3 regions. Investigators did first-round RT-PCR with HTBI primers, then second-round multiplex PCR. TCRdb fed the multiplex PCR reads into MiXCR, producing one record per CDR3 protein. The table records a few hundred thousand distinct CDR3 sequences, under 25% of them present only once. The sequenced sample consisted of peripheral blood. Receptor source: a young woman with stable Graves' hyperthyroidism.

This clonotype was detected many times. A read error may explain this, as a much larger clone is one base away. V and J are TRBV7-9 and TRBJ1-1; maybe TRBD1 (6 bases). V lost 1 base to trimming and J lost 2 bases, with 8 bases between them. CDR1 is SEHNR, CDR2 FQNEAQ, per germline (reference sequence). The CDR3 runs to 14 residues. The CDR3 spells CASSLGTDNTEAFF. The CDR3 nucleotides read TGTGCCAGCAGCTTAGGGACAGACAACACTGAAGCTTTCTTT.

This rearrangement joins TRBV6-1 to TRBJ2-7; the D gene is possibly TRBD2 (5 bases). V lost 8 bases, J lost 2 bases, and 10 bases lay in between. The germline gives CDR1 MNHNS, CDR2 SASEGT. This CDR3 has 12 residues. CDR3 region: CASRELAYEQYF. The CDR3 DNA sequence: TGTGCCAGCCGGGAACTTGCCTACGAGCAGTACTTC.

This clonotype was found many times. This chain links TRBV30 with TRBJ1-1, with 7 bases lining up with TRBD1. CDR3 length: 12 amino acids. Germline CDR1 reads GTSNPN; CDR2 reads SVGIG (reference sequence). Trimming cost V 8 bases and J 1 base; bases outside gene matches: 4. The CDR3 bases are TGTGCCGGGACAGTACCGAACACTGAAGCTTTCTTT. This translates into CAGTVPNTEAFF.

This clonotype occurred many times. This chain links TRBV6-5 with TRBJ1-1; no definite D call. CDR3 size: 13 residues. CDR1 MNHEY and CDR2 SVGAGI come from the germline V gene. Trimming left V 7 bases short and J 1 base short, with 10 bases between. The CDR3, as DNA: TGTGCCAGCACCCCCGCAGGGAACACTGAAGCTTTCTTT. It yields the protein CASTPAGNTEAFF.

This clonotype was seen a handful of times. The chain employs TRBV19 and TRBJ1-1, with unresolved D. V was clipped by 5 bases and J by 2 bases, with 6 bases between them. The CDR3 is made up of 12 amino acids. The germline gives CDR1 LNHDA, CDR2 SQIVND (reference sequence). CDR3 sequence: CASSLHNTEAFF. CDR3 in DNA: TGTGCCAGTAGTCTCCATAACACTGAAGCTTTCTTT.

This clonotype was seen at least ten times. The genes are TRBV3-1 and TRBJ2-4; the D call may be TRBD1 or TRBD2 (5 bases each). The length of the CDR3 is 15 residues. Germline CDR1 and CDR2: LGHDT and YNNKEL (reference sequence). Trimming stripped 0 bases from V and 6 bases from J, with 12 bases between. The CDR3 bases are TGTGCCAGCAGCCAAGATATCACAGGAGGAAACATTCAGTACTTC. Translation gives CASSQDITGGNIQYF.

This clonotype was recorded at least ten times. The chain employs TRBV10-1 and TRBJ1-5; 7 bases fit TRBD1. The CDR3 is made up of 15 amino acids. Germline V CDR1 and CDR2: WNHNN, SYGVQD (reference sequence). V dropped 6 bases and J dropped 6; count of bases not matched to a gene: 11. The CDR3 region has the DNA TGCGCCAGCAGCCCAACCCGACAGGGAAGTCAGCCCCAGCATTTT. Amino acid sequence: CASSPTRQGSQPQHF.

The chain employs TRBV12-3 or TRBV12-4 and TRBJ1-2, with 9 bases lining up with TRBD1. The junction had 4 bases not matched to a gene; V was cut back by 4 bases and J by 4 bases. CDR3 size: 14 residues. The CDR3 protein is CASSYRGRFYGYTF. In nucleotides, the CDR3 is TGTGCCAGCAGTTACAGGGGGCGCTTCTATGGCTACACCTTC.

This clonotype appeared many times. The CDR3 DNA reads as TGTGCCAGCAGCCTTCCGTCGTGGGACAGGGGTCGCGAGCAGTACTTC. As protein: CASSLPSWDRGREQYF. The chain employs TRBV11-2 and TRBJ2-7, with 10 bases identical to TRBD1. V shed 5 bases, J shed 6 bases, and the junction held 13 bases outside the gene matches. This CDR3 comprises 16 residues. From germline, CDR1 is SGHAT and CDR2 FQNNGV.

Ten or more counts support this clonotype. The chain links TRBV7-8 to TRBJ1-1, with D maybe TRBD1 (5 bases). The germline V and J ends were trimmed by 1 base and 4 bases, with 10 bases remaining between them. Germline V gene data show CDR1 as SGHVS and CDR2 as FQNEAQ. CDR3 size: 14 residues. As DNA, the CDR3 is TGTGCCAGCAGCTTAGGCGCAGGGATCACTGAAGCTTTCTTT. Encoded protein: CASSLGAGITEAFF.

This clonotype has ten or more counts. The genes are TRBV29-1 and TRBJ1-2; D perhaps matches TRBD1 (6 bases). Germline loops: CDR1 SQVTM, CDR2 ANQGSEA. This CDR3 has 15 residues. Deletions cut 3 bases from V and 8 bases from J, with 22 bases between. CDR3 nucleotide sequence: TGCAGCGTTGACCGGGACATACGGCAAATGGGGGGCTACACCTTC. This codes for CSVDRDIRQMGGYTF.

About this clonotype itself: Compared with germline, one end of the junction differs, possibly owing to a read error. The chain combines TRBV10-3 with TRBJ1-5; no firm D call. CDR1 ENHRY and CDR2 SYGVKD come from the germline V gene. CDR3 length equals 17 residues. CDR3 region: CATSDTRTSETHQPQHF. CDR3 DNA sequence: TGTGCCACCAGTGATACCCGGACCTCCGAGACCCATCAGCCCCAGCATTTT.

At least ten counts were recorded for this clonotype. The CDR3 sequence is CSASDLAGAEETQYF. The DNA of the CDR3 is TGCAGTGCTAGTGACCTAGCGGGAGCGGAAGAGACCCAGTACTTC. The chain carries TRBV20-1 and TRBJ2-5; 10 bases align to TRBD2. CDR1 is DFQATT, CDR2 SNEGSKA, per germline (reference sequence). The CDR3 consists of 15 residues. Germline trimming cut 3 bases from V and 3 bases from J; bases unmatched to any gene: 7.

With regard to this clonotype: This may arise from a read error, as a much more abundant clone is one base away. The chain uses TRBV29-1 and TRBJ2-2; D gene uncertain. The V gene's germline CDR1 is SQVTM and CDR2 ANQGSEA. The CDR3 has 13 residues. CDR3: CIAVGRSHGELFF. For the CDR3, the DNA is TGCATCGCCGTCGGCCGGTCACACGGGGAGCTGTTTTTT.

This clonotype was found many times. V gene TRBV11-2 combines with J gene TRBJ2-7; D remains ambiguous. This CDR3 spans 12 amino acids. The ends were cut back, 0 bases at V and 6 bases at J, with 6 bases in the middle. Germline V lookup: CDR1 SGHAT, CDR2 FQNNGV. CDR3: CASSLDPVEQYF. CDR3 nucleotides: TGTGCCAGCAGCTTAGACCCCGTCGAGCAGTACTTC.

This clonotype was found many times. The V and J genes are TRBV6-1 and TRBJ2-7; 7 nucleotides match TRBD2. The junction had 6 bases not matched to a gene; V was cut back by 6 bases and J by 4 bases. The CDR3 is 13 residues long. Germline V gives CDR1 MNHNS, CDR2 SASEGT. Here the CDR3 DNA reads TGTGCCAGCAGCGATAGCGGGTGGTACGAGCAGTACTTC. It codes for CASSDSGWYEQYF.

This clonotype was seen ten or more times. The CDR3 DNA follows: TGTGCCAGCAGACCGGGACAGGGGGAGACCCAGTACTTC. Translated, it gives CASRPGQGETQYF. The V gene is TRBV2, the J gene TRBJ2-5; 10 bases are shared with TRBD1. V lost 6 bases to trimming and J lost 5 bases; unmatched junction nucleotides: 3. Germline V gives CDR1 SNHLY, CDR2 FYNNEI. The CDR3 contains 13 residues. Using reference TRBV2 and TRBJ2-5 for the parts outside the CDR3, the full variable domain is EPEVTQTPSHQVTQMGQEVILRCVPISNHLYFYWYRQILGQKVEFLVSFYNNEISEKSEIFDDQFSVERPDGSNFTLKIRSTKLEDSAMYFCASRPGQGETQYFGPGTRLLVL.

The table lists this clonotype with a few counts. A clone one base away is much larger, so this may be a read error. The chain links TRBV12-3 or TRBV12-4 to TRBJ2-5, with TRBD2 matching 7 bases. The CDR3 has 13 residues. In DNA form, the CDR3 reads TGTGCCAGCAGGCGGGAGCGCGGAGAGACCCAGTGCTTC. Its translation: CASRRERGETQCF.

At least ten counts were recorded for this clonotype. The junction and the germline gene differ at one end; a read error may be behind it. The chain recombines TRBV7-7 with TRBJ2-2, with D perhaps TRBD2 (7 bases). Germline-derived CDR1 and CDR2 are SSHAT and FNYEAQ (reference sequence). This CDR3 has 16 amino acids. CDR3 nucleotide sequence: TGTGCTAGCAGCTTAATCCTCGGGGGGCACACCGGGGAGCTGTTTTTT. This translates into CASSLILGGHTGELFF.

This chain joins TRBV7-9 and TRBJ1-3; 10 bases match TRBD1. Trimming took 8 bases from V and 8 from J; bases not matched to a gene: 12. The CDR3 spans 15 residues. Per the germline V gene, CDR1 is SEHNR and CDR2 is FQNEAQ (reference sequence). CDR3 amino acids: CASRYLDRGEDTIYF. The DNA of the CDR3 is TGTGCCAGCCGTTACCTGGACAGGGGGGAGGACACCATATATTTT.

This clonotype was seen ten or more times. This CDR3 is CASSRFQYEQYF. CDR3 bases: TGTGCCAGCAGTCGTTTCCAATACGAGCAGTACTTC. The genes are TRBV6-1 and TRBJ2-7; no reliable D call. This CDR3 has 12 residues. In germline, CDR1 is MNHNS, CDR2 SASEGT. V lost 5 bases to trimming and J lost 4 bases, with 9 bases between them.

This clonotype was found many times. The chain's CDR3 is CASSLTGTSNTIYF. CDR3 nucleotide sequence: TGTGCCAGCAGTTTAACCGGGACATCGAACACCATATATTTT. The chain combines TRBV12-3 or TRBV12-4 with TRBJ1-3; perhaps TRBD1 as D (6 bases). Trimming cost V 2 bases and J 7 bases, with 12 bases left between them. This CDR3 has 14 amino acids.

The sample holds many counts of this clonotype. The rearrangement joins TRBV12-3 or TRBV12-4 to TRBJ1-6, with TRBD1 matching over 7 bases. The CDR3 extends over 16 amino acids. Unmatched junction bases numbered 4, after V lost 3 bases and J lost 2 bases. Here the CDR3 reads CASSFIGTAYNSPLHF. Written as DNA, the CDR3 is TGTGCCAGCAGTTTTATCGGGACAGCCTATAATTCACCCCTCCACTTT.

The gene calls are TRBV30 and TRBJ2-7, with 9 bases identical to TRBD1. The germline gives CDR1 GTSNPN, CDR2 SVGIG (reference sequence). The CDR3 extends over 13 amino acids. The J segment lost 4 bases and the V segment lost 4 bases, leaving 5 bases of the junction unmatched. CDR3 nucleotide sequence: TGTGCCTGGACGGACAGGGGAAGGTACGAGCAGTACTTC. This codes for CAWTDRGRYEQYF.

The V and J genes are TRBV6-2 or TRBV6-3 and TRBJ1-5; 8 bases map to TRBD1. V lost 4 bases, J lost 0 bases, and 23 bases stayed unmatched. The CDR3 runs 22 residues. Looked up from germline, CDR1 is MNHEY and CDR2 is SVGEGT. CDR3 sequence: CASSSSLDRELFRPNSNQPQHF. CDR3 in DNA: TGTGCCAGCAGTTCCTCATTGGACAGGGAACTTTTTCGACCGAATAGCAATCAGCCCCAGCATTTT.

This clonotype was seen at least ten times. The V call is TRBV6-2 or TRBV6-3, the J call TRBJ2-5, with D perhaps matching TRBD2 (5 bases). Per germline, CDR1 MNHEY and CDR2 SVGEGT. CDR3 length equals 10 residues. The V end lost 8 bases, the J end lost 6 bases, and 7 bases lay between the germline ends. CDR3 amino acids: CASGGKTQYF. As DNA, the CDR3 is TGTGCCAGCGGAGGAAAGACCCAGTACTTC.